The 27 T cell receptor beta chains listed next were all sequenced from one sample in a study of follicular helper T cells after annual influenza vaccination. The sample's time point: 2015-2016 season, 7 days after influenza vaccination. Here immunoSEQ multiplex PCR was the method, and the copy in TCRdb shows in-frame clones only, minus some. The sample lists around 7,000 clones; roughly 78% were seen once. The source was CXCR5- memory CD4+ T cells sorted from blood, collected 7 days after influenza vaccination. These receptors were taken from an adult who received the influenza vaccine.

This chain links TRBV5-4 with TRBJ1-6, with 8 bases matching TRBD1. Germline V gene sequence: CDR1 SGHNT, CDR2 YYREEE (reference sequence). V dropped 2 bases and J dropped 0; count of bases not matched to a gene: 10. CDR3 length equals 19 residues. CDR3 protein: CASSFVDRGFGSYNSPLHF. In DNA form, the CDR3 reads TGTGCCAGCAGCTTTGTTGACAGGGGCTTCGGCTCCTATAATTCACCCCTCCACTTT.

The chain employs TRBV7-9 and TRBJ2-1, with D possibly being TRBD1 (6 bases). The germline V gene encodes CDR1 SEHNR and CDR2 FQNEAQ (reference sequence). V dropped 5 bases and J dropped 8 bases, with 16 bases sitting between them. This CDR3 is 14 amino acids long. Here the CDR3 reads CASSQGPPGYEQFF. In nucleotides, the CDR3 is TGTGCCAGCAGCCAGGGGCCGCCGGGCTATGAGCAGTTCTTC.

The chain couples TRBV29-1 to TRBJ2-2; 10 bases align to TRBD1. The CDR3 is 14 amino acids. Germline assignment: CDR1 SQVTM and CDR2 ANQGSEA. The V and J ends lost 6 bases and 5 bases, in that order; junction bases with no gene match: 6. The CDR3 DNA sequence: TGCAGCGTGCGTCGGACAGGGGGTACCGGGGAGCTGTTTTTT. Its translation: CSVRRTGGTGELFF.

The chain has TRBV6-5 and TRBJ2-7; TRBD1 aligns across 10 bases. The CDR3 loop spans 12 amino acids. The J segment lost 6 bases and the V segment lost 7 bases, leaving 3 bases of the junction unmatched. Germline CDR1 and CDR2: MNHEY and SVGAGI. The CDR3 is CASKGQGGEQYF. DNA of the CDR3: TGTGCCAGCAAAGGACAGGGGGGCGAGCAGTACTTC.

The chain is built from TRBV5-1 and TRBJ2-1, with D maybe TRBD2 (6 bases). Germline V lookup: CDR1 SGHRS, CDR2 YFSETQ. Trimming took 4 bases from V and 0 from J, leaving 17 bases between them. CDR3 size: 17 residues. CDR3 DNA: TGCGCCAGCAGCAATAGCGGAGGAGGGACCTCCTACAATGAGCAGTTCTTC. It is translated as CASSNSGGGTSYNEQFF.

This clone has more than one count but fewer than ten. This chain joins TRBV28 and TRBJ1-6; weak D call: TRBD1 (5 bases). The V gene lost 5 bases and the J gene lost 7 bases, with 9 bases spanning the gap. CDR1 MDHEN and CDR2 SYDVKM come from the germline V gene. The CDR3 is 13 amino acids. CDR3 region: CASSRGANSPLHF. In nucleotides, the CDR3 is TGTGCCAGCAGTCGCGGGGCCAATTCACCCCTCCACTTT.

The chain uses TRBV9 and TRBJ2-6; D is perhaps TRBD1 or TRBD2 (5 bases each). The CDR3 loop spans 15 amino acids. The ends were cut back, 2 bases at V and 0 bases at J, with 6 bases in the middle. Germline V gene data show CDR1 as SGDLS and CDR2 as YYNGEE. The chain's CDR3 is CASSVRGSGANVLTF. CDR3 DNA sequence: TGTGCCAGCAGCGTGAGGGGCTCTGGGGCCAACGTCCTGACTTTC.

The CDR3 DNA reads TGTGCCAGCTCGCGCGCCTTAGTGAACACTGAAGCTTTCTTT. It encodes CASSRALVNTEAFF. The rearrangement joins TRBV18 to TRBJ1-1; D uncertain. CDR1 and CDR2 from the germline V gene are KGHSH and LQKENI. Trimming took 6 bases from V and 0 from J, leaving 11 bases between them. This CDR3 has 14 residues.

The chain links TRBV6-5 to TRBJ1-1, with D maybe TRBD1 (6 bases). Germline lookup yields CDR1 MNHEY and CDR2 SVGAGI. Trimming removed 2 bases from V and 0 bases from J, with 10 bases in between. This CDR3 region has 15 residues. CDR3 region: CASSYPGQLNTEAFF. As DNA, the CDR3 is TGTGCCAGCAGTTACCCCGGACAGTTGAACACTGAAGCTTTCTTT.

The genes are TRBV11-3 and TRBJ2-7; D ambiguous. V lost 6 bases and J lost 3, with 15 bases in between. Looked up from germline, CDR1 is SGHNT and CDR2 is YENEEA. The CDR3 extends over 14 amino acids. The CDR3 protein is CASSLSGQNYEQYF. The CDR3 nucleotides read TGTGCCAGCAGTCTTTCTGGTCAGAACTACGAGCAGTACTTC.

The chain employs TRBV19 and TRBJ1-6; 10 bases are a match to TRBD1. J was trimmed by 9 bases and V by 7 bases; bases with no gene match: 9. From germline, CDR1 is LNHDA and CDR2 SQIVND (reference sequence). The CDR3 runs to 15 residues. CDR3 in DNA: TGTGCCAGTAACGTTAGGGGACAGGGGTCTTCACCCCTCCACTTT. Translating it yields CASNVRGQGSSPLHF.

V and J are TRBV4-2 and TRBJ2-2, with 14 positions matching TRBD2. The CDR3 spans 16 residues. Looked up from germline, CDR1 is LGHNA and CDR2 is YNFKEQ. The junction had 3 bases not matched to a gene; V was cut back by 5 bases and J by 4 bases. The CDR3 reads CASSEGLAGVTGELFF. CDR3 DNA: TGTGCCAGCAGCGAGGGACTAGCGGGGGTCACCGGGGAGCTGTTTTTT.

The chain uses TRBV27 and TRBJ2-5; D is perhaps TRBD2 (6 bases). CDR1 and CDR2 from the germline V gene are MNHEY and SMNVEV (reference sequence). Trimming took 0 bases from V and 5 from J, leaving 13 bases between them. The length of the CDR3 is 15 residues. This CDR3 reads CASSLSGGPGETQYF. Written as DNA, the CDR3 is TGTGCCAGCAGTTTATCGGGGGGACCGGGGGAGACCCAGTACTTC.

The rearrangement links TRBV28 to TRBJ1-1; 7 nucleotides line up with TRBD1. With 7 bases clipped from V and 4 bases from J, the junction kept 15 bases outside the gene matches. The CDR3 is 16 residues long. Germline values: CDR1 MDHEN, CDR2 SYDVKM. This CDR3 is CASTRLGTVGSTEAFF. The CDR3 nucleotides read TGTGCCAGCACCCGCCTCGGGACAGTTGGGAGCACTGAAGCTTTCTTT.

This clone was recorded a few times. The chain employs TRBV7-9 and TRBJ2-7; D not certain. The germline gives CDR1 SEHNR, CDR2 FQNEAQ (reference sequence). This CDR3 has 12 residues. Trimming took off 1 base at V and 3 bases at J, with 4 bases between the two ends. CDR3 coding DNA: TGTGCCAGCAGCTTAGGTAGCTACGAGCAGTACTTC. Protein sequence: CASSLGSYEQYF.

V gene TRBV5-4 combines with J gene TRBJ1-2; 11 bases are a match to TRBD1. This CDR3 has 16 amino acids. The junction had 9 bases not matched to a gene; V was cut back by 0 bases and J by 8 bases. Germline loops: CDR1 SGHNT, CDR2 YYREEE (reference sequence). CDR3 region: CASSLVQGQGAGGYTF. The CDR3 nucleotides are TGTGCCAGCAGCTTGGTCCAAGGACAGGGGGCGGGAGGCTACACCTTC.

The genes are TRBV18 and TRBJ1-4; D unclear. Germline CDR1 is KGHSH and CDR2 is LQKENI. CDR3 length: 15 amino acids. V gave up 3 bases and J gave up 0 bases, with 8 bases separating them. The CDR3 DNA sequence: TGTGCCAGCTCACCCGGCAGGTCAACTAATGAAAAACTGTTTTTT. Its protein is CASSPGRSTNEKLFF.

This clone came up a few times. This chain connects TRBV7-9 to TRBJ2-7, with D perhaps assigned TRBD1 or TRBD2 (5 bases each). Germline CDR1 reads SEHNR; CDR2 reads FQNEAQ (reference sequence). The V gene lost 3 bases and the J gene lost 4 bases, with 22 bases spanning the gap. This CDR3 has 17 residues. CDR3: CASSFPFFTGTEYEQYF. In DNA, the CDR3 is TGTGCCAGCAGCTTCCCCTTCTTTACCGGGACCGAGTACGAGCAGTACTTC.

This chain uses TRBV6-5 with TRBJ1-3; 7 bases are a match to TRBD1. Per germline, CDR1 MNHEY and CDR2 SVGAGI. Unmatched junction bases numbered 9, after V lost 7 bases and J lost 3 bases. The CDR3 extends over 15 amino acids. CDR3 protein: CASTRTGQGGNTIYF. The CDR3 coding sequence is TGTGCCAGCACCCGGACAGGCCAGGGTGGAAACACCATATATTTT.

V is TRBV6-5 and J is TRBJ2-3; D perhaps matches TRBD2 (5 bases). This CDR3 comprises 15 residues. Trimming shortened V by 2 bases and J by 0 bases, and 9 bases separated the two germline ends. Germline values: CDR1 MNHEY, CDR2 SVGAGI. Here the CDR3 reads CASSYRAASTDTQYF. The CDR3 bases are TGTGCCAGCAGTTACAGAGCGGCAAGCACAGATACGCAGTATTTT.

This chain joins TRBV7-8 and TRBJ2-7; TRBD1 aligns across 8 bases. The CDR3 runs to 14 residues. Germline loops: CDR1 SGHVS, CDR2 FQNEAQ. Trimming removed 7 bases from V and 2 bases from J; junction bases left unmatched: 7. CDR3 bases: TGTGCCAGCATCCAAGGACAGGGTCCCTACGAGCAGTACTTC. Amino acids: CASIQGQGPYEQYF.

The V gene is TRBV30, the J gene TRBJ2-3, with 8 bases matching TRBD1. Germline V gene lookup returns CDR1 GTSNPN and CDR2 SVGIG (reference sequence). J was trimmed by 1 base and V by 0 bases; bases with no gene match: 0. This CDR3 comprises 14 residues. This CDR3 reads CAWSVQGGTDTQYF. CDR3 DNA sequence: TGTGCCTGGAGTGTACAGGGGGGCACAGATACGCAGTATTTT.

The chain joins TRBV30 to TRBJ1-1, with D perhaps TRBD1 (5 bases). Germline V gives CDR1 GTSNPN, CDR2 SVGIG (reference sequence). Trimming shortened V by 3 bases and J by 6 bases, and 17 bases separated the two germline ends. The CDR3 consists of 14 residues. The CDR3 DNA is TGTGCCTGGAGGGCTAGACAGTTTAAGGCTGAAGCTTTCTTT. It codes for CAWRARQFKAEAFF.

The chain is built from TRBV5-1 and TRBJ2-7, with a possible D match to TRBD2 (6 bases). CDR3 length: 15 amino acids. V lost 3 bases and J lost 2, with 15 bases in between. The germline V gene encodes CDR1 SGHRS and CDR2 YFSETQ. The CDR3 sequence: CASSSKAGATYEQYF. The CDR3 DNA is TGCGCCAGCAGCTCAAAAGCGGGCGCTACCTACGAGCAGTACTTC. Complete variable domain (other parts from reference TRBV5-1 and TRBJ2-7): KAGVTQTPRYLIKTRGQQVTLSCSPISGHRSVSWYQQTPGQGLQFLFEYFSETQRNKGNFPGRFSGRQFSNSRSEMNVSTLELGDSALYLCASSSKAGATYEQYFGPGTRLTVT.

This chain uses TRBV19 with TRBJ2-7, with TRBD1 matching 7 bases. V shed 4 bases and J 5 bases; nucleotides not matched to a gene: 11. The germline gives CDR1 LNHDA, CDR2 SQIVND (reference sequence). The CDR3 covers 15 residues. The CDR3 DNA sequence: TGTGCCAGTAGTAAAAAGACAGGGAACAACCACGAGCAGTACTTC. It is translated as CASSKKTGNNHEQYF.

V usage is TRBV7-9 and J usage is TRBJ2-7, with 9 bases lining up with TRBD1. CDR1 is SEHNR and CDR2 is FQNEAQ in the germline V gene (reference sequence). Unmatched junction bases numbered 4, after V lost 1 base and J lost 0 bases. This CDR3 comprises 16 residues. The CDR3 bases are TGTGCCAGCAGCTTAGAGACAGGGGGTGACTCCTACGAGCAGTACTTC. Encoded protein: CASSLETGGDSYEQYF.

The V call is TRBV27, the J call TRBJ1-5; TRBD1 aligns across 7 bases. The V segment lost 3 bases and the J segment 3 bases; nucleotides outside the gene matches: 2. The CDR3 length is 14 residues. Germline V gene lookup returns CDR1 MNHEY and CDR2 SMNVEV (reference sequence). The CDR3 DNA follows: TGTGCCAGCAGTTTGGACAGGTTCAATCAGCCCCAGCATTTT. Translation gives CASSLDRFNQPQHF.